The present T cell receptor (beta chain) was sequenced within a study of early T cells in non-severe SARS-CoV-2 infection. Study in general: Sequencing used unsorted whole-blood bulk RNA, so chains lack pairing. Whole-study findings and limits: Private and CD4 specificities were missed by VDJdb matching, which favored anti-spike CD8 responses.

This clonotype was seen ten or more times. Its antigen is unidentified. The V end was cut by 2 bases, the J end by 7 bases, with 11 bases between. Germline lookup yields CDR1 SEHNR and CDR2 FQNEAQ (reference sequence). There are 13 residues in the CDR3. Each single cDNA molecule received a unique molecular identifier. TCRdb reprocessed the 5' RACE reads via MiXCR and lists one record per CDR3 protein. The sample yields about 55,000 distinct CDR3 sequences, 6.6% seen once. The chain links TRBV7-9 to TRBJ1-2; D unresolved. This clonotype was sampled from an adult who was a healthcare worker with PCR-confirmed SARS-CoV-2 infection or an uninfected control (not recorded which). The sample was whole blood, taken at baseline. The CDR3: CASSLKVFAGYTF. CDR3 DNA sequence: TGTGCCAGCAGCTTAAAGGTATTCGCTGGCTACACCTTC.